The sequence of this T cell receptor beta chain was determined in a study of OX40 agonist ivuxolimab in advanced cancers. Study in general: Every 2 weeks, ivuxolimab was infused into the patients intravenously at between 0.01 and 10 mg/kg. Patients achieving partial responses numbered three: one hepatocellular carcinoma case and two cutaneous melanoma cases.

Sampling of blood occurred at baseline, cycle 4 day 1, and cycle 7 day 1. The repertoire was sequenced with immunoSEQ multiplex PCR; TCRdb's copy has only in-frame clones and lacks some. The sample lists approximately 70,000 clones; 75% to 95% were seen once. Note on this clone: What it recognizes is unknown.

Study-wide points: At doses 0.1 to 3.0 mg/kg, CD4+ and CD8+ clones expanded.

Trimming left V 1 base short and J 5 bases short, with 12 bases between. The CDR3 is 15 residues long. CDR1 MNHNS and CDR2 SASEGT come from the germline V gene. The chain is built from TRBV6-1 and TRBJ2-1, with D tentatively TRBD1 (5 bases). Sequencing used CD4+ or CD8+ T cells sorted from blood, obtained in a trial of the OX40 agonist ivuxolimab. The sequence was collected from an adult with an advanced solid tumor such as melanoma, head and neck, liver or kidney cancer. This chain's CDR3 is CASSEEGIRDNEQFF. The CDR3 bases are TGTGCCAGCAGTGAAGAGGGGATTAGAGACAATGAGCAGTTCTTC.